The 6 T cell receptor beta chains below were found in one sample sequenced in a study of cytomegalovirus exposure and HLA in healthy donors. Profiling relied on immunoSEQ multiplex PCR, and the TCRdb table lists in-frame clones only, not all of them. The table includes some 140,000 clones, approximately 90% detected once. Specimen: PBMCs. The receptor source for this set is a woman in her thirties in good health and CMV-seropositive.

The rearrangement joins TRBV11-2 to TRBJ2-5, with D unclear. Germline V gives CDR1 SGHAT, CDR2 FQNNGV. The CDR3 covers 12 residues. The germline V and J ends were trimmed by 4 bases and 5 bases, with 8 bases remaining between them. This chain's CDR3 is CASSSTRETQYF. The CDR3 coding sequence is TGTGCCAGCAGCTCCACGAGGGAGACCCAGTACTTC.

Only one count was recorded for this clone. This chain connects TRBV25-1 to TRBJ2-5; 8 positions agree with TRBD1. The CDR3 covers 14 residues. J gave up 4 bases and V 7 bases, and 8 bases lay outside the gene matches. CDR1 and CDR2 from the germline V gene are MGHDK and SYGVNS. CDR3 DNA: TGTGCCAGCATTGGTCAGGGGGCAGGAGAGACCCAGTACTTC. It codes for CASIGQGAGETQYF.

DNA of the CDR3: TGTGCCAGCAGGGGACAGAGAATCAATGAGCAGTTCTTC. Its translation is CASRGQRINEQFF. This chain connects TRBV11-2 to TRBJ2-1; 7 bases are a match to TRBD1. The CDR3 totals 13 residues. The germline CDR1 and CDR2 sequences are SGHAT and FQNNGV. With 6 bases clipped from V and 6 bases from J, the junction kept 5 bases outside the gene matches. Together with reference TRBV11-2 and TRBJ2-1, the CDR3 gives the full variable domain: EAGVAQSPRYKIIEKRQSVAFWCNPISGHATLYWYQQILGQGPKLLIQFQNNGVVDDSQLPKDRFSAERLKGVDSTLKIQPAKLEDSAVYLCASRGQRINEQFFGPGTRLTVL.

The chain carries TRBV6-5 and TRBJ2-7; TRBD2 agrees at 11 bases. This CDR3 has 15 residues. The junction had 8 bases not matched to a gene; V was cut back by 7 bases and J by 3 bases. Germline V CDR1 and CDR2: MNHEY, SVGAGI. This CDR3 reads CASKLVGLAGYEQYF. The CDR3 coding sequence is TGTGCCAGCAAACTGGTCGGACTAGCGGGCTACGAGCAGTACTTC.

The V gene is TRBV5-1, the J gene TRBJ2-2; the D is unclear. Trimming took 5 bases from V and 4 from J, leaving 9 bases between them. The CDR3 covers 13 residues. CDR1 and CDR2 from the germline V gene are SGHRS and YFSETQ. CDR3 region: CASSYYSTGELFF. The CDR3 nucleotides read TGCGCCAGCAGTTACTATAGCACCGGGGAGCTGTTTTTT.

The V gene is TRBV6-5, the J gene TRBJ1-2; tentatively, D is TRBD1 (5 bases). V gave up 2 bases and J gave up 0 bases, with 10 bases separating them. The CDR3 is made up of 15 amino acids. CDR1 is MNHEY and CDR2 is SVGAGI in the germline V gene. CDR3 sequence reads: CASSYQGYPNYGYTF. The CDR3 bases are TGTGCCAGCAGTTACCAGGGCTACCCTAACTATGGCTACACCTTC.